This T cell receptor (beta chain) was captured by sequencing in a study of response to subunit inactivated influenza vaccine. TCRdb reanalysed the RT-PCR reads using MiXCR and keeps one entry per CDR3 protein. The table has some 520,000 distinct CDR3 sequences, approximately 15% seen once. Findings of the study overall: Seasonal influenza vaccination, on each occasion, was suggested by the authors to recruit few new T cells.

The germline V and J ends were trimmed by 0 bases and 7 bases, with 18 bases remaining between them. Germline V lookup: CDR1 MGHRA, CDR2 YSYEKL. The CDR3 sequence is 16 residues long. Notes on this clonotype: Its antigen is currently unknown.

The rearrangement joins TRBV4-1 to TRBJ1-2; D call uncertain. This clonotype was sampled from a man aged 50 to 75 who received an inactivated influenza vaccine. This specimen consisted of CD4+ T cells sorted from PBMCs, obtained around 25 months after vaccination. The CDR3 here is CASSQDRALSMAGYTF. The CDR3 DNA follows: TGCGCCAGCAGCCAAGATCGGGCGCTTTCGATGGCTGGCTACACCTTC.